This TCR beta chain was identified in a study of shared clonotypes between healthy human individuals. General observations from the study: Sharing across four donors was highest in naive CD4 (around 5%) and lowest in memory CD8 (approximately 0.4%).

In the case of this clone: Its specificity is unknown.

Method: immunoSEQ multiplex PCR; TCRdb's copy keeps in-frame clones and lacks some. The data hold around 610,000 clones, with 90% to 97% observed a single time. As defined, naive CD8 cells were CD45RO-negative and positively selected for CCR7, with terminally differentiated effector memory CD45RA+ cells excluded. Germline CDR1 LNHDA, CDR2 SQIVND (reference sequence). The CDR3 is 15 amino acids. V lost 9 bases and J lost 10; bases outside the gene matches: 18. The source material was naive CD8+ T cells sorted from blood. This chain uses TRBV19 with TRBJ2-1; 7 nucleotides agree with TRBD2. This TCR derives from a woman between 25 and 40 years old in good health. The CDR3 bases are TGTGCCAGCGAGATGGGGGGGACCAATAGGGACGAGCAGTTCTTC. This gives the protein CASEMGGTNRDEQFF.